This paragraph covers one TCR beta chain sequence. Seattle cases were enrolled at active infection and followed longitudinally. This sample stems from a study of blood T cell repertoires in COVID-19. Sequenced by immunoSEQ multiplex PCR; TCRdb stores in-frame clones only, minus some. The sample yields over 85,000 clones, 85% to 90% seen once. This receptor was identified in a human donor with COVID-19, enrolled during active disease. The donor label of this sample is uncertain. The sample consisted of peripheral blood.

CDR3 sequence: CASSYSRYEQYF. The CDR3 region has the DNA TGTGCCAGCAGTTACTCCCGCTACGAGCAGTACTTC. The chain couples TRBV6-6 to TRBJ2-7; D not certain. Germline V gives CDR1 MNHNY, CDR2 SVGAGI (reference sequence). V was pared by 0 bases and J by 3 bases, with 3 bases between. The CDR3 contains 12 residues.